The 28 T cell receptor beta chains below were found in one sample sequenced in a study of cytomegalovirus exposure and HLA in healthy donors. PCR involved 60 Vbeta and 13 Jbeta primers. The data were produced by immunoSEQ multiplex PCR, yet TCRdb's version contains in-frame clones alone and is incomplete. The data contain around 130,000 clones, over 75% of them singletons. Source material: PBMCs. The source of these receptors is a man aged 50-60 years in good health and CMV-seronegative.

This clone was detected a few times. The V and J genes are TRBV5-1 and TRBJ2-1; D gene ambiguous. The ends were cut back, 3 bases at V and 6 bases at J, with 10 bases in the middle. This CDR3 spans 13 amino acids. The germline CDR1 and CDR2 sequences are SGHRS and YFSETQ. In nucleotides, the CDR3 is TGCGCCAGCAGCTCCTCCTTCGGCAATGAGCAGTTCTTC. Translation gives CASSSSFGNEQFF.

This sequence joins TRBV5-1 and TRBJ2-3, with 7 positions matching TRBD1. V lost 3 bases, J lost 2 bases, and 9 bases stayed unmatched. The CDR3 consists of 16 residues. Germline assignment: CDR1 SGHRS and CDR2 YFSETQ. CDR3 amino acids: CASSSQGRRNTDTQYF. The CDR3 coding sequence is TGCGCCAGCAGCTCACAGGGGCGCAGGAACACAGATACGCAGTATTTT.

This clone was observed a handful of times. Written as DNA, the CDR3 is TGTGCCAGCAGTGAATATCGGGGCTATGGCTACACCTTC. Encoded protein: CASSEYRGYGYTF. The chain combines TRBV25-1 with TRBJ1-2; D unresolved. CDR1 is MGHDK and CDR2 is SYGVNS in the germline V gene. The ends were cut back, 0 bases at V and 4 bases at J, with 6 bases in the middle. The CDR3 runs to 13 residues.

The chain couples TRBV28 to TRBJ2-5; D remains ambiguous. The V end lost 6 bases, the J end lost 5 bases, and 16 bases lay between the germline ends. The length of the CDR3 is 14 residues. Looked up from germline, CDR1 is MDHEN and CDR2 is SYDVKM. The CDR3 DNA reads TGTGCCAGCAGCCAGAGCAGCGTCGGGGAGACCCAGTACTTC. The encoded protein is CASSQSSVGETQYF. Full variable domain (outside the CDR3, taken from reference TRBV28 and TRBJ2-5): DVKVTQSSRYLVKRTGEKVFLECVQDMDHENMFWYRQDPGLGLRLIYFSYDVKMKEKGDIPEGYSVSREKKERFSLILESASTNQTSMYLCASSQSSVGETQYFGPGTRLLVL.

The genes are TRBV28 and TRBJ1-5, with 8 bases lining up with TRBD1. The germline V gene encodes CDR1 MDHEN and CDR2 SYDVKM. The CDR3 runs 15 residues. Trimming at V came to 7 bases and at J to 0 bases, leaving 5 bases not matched to a gene. In nucleotides, the CDR3 is TGTGCCAGCACCTCGACAGGGGATAGCAATCAGCCCCAGCATTTT. Residues: CASTSTGDSNQPQHF.

V and J are TRBV6-5 and TRBJ2-5, with 8 bases identical to TRBD2. This CDR3 spans 14 amino acids. CDR1 and CDR2 from the germline V gene are MNHEY and SVGAGI. After removal of 7 bases from V and 5 bases from J, the junction contained 9 bases not matched to a gene. For the CDR3, the DNA is TGTGCCAGCAAGATAGGACTAGCTTCTGAGACCCAGTACTTC. Protein sequence: CASKIGLASETQYF.

This clone was found a few times. The chain uses TRBV6-5 and TRBJ2-2; 11 bases fit TRBD1. The length of the CDR3 is 15 residues. Germline V lookup: CDR1 MNHEY, CDR2 SVGAGI. V gave up 5 bases and J gave up 10 bases; unmatched junction bases: 9. Here the CDR3 reads CASSLLGQGAEELFF. The CDR3 region has the DNA TGTGCCAGCAGTCTTTTAGGACAGGGGGCGGAGGAGCTGTTTTTT.

The chain has TRBV7-2 and TRBJ1-4; D unresolved. Between the trimmed V and J ends, which lost 1 base and 8 bases, there was a span of 8 bases. Germline-derived CDR1 and CDR2 are SGHTA and FQGNSA. The CDR3 runs to 13 residues. The DNA of the CDR3 is TGTGCCAGCAGCTTAGGGCAGAGGGAAAAACTGTTTTTT. It is translated as CASSLGQREKLFF.

This chain links TRBV5-1 with TRBJ2-5; no clear D. This CDR3 region has 14 residues. V gave up 0 bases and J gave up 2 bases, with 8 bases separating them. The germline V gene has CDR1 SGHRS and CDR2 YFSETQ. The CDR3 sequence is CASSLGSRQETQYF. CDR3 bases: TGCGCCAGCAGCTTGGGGAGTCGGCAAGAGACCCAGTACTTC. Filled out from reference TRBV5-1 and TRBJ2-5, the complete variable domain reads KAGVTQTPRYLIKTRGQQVTLSCSPISGHRSVSWYQQTPGQGLQFLFEYFSETQRNKGNFPGRFSGRQFSNSRSEMNVSTLELGDSALYLCASSLGSRQETQYFGPGTRLLVL.

The chain links TRBV5-1 to TRBJ2-3; TRBD1 aligns across 11 bases. This CDR3 contains 16 residues. From germline, CDR1 is SGHRS and CDR2 YFSETQ. Trimming removed 4 bases from V and 5 bases from J; junction bases left unmatched: 9. The CDR3 region is CASSQGPGQGGDTQYF. Here the CDR3 DNA reads TGCGCCAGCAGCCAAGGACCGGGACAGGGGGGAGATACGCAGTATTTT.

V usage is TRBV9 and J usage is TRBJ2-5; the match to TRBD1 covers 9 bases. Germline V gene lookup returns CDR1 SGDLS and CDR2 YYNGEE. The CDR3 is made up of 17 amino acids. J gave up 4 bases and V 3 bases, and 13 bases lay outside the gene matches. CDR3 sequence (DNA): TGTGCCAGCAGCGCCAAACCGGGACAGGGATTTCCAGAGACCCAGTACTTC. This sequence encodes CASSAKPGQGFPETQYF.

The V call is TRBV7-8, the J call TRBJ2-3, with D possibly matching TRBD2 (5 bases). The CDR3 contains 17 residues. Trimming stripped 3 bases from V and 0 bases from J, with 16 bases between. Germline CDR1 is SGHVS and CDR2 is FQNEAQ. CDR3 nucleotide sequence: TGTGCCAGCAGCTTTTGGACGGACTTCACTAGCACAGATACGCAGTATTTT. This sequence encodes CASSFWTDFTSTDTQYF.

The rearrangement uses TRBV2 and TRBJ2-7, with D maybe TRBD2 (6 bases). V was clipped by 0 bases and J by 11 bases, with 11 bases between them. Germline V gene data show CDR1 as SNHLY and CDR2 as FYNNEI. The CDR3 runs to 12 residues. CDR3 protein: CASSEAEGTEYF. CDR3 nucleotides: TGTGCCAGCAGTGAAGCGGAGGGAACGGAGTACTTC.

J is TRBJ1-2 and V is TRBV29-1; a possible D gene is TRBD1 (5 bases). Germline V gene sequence: CDR1 SQVTM, CDR2 ANQGSEA. This CDR3 comprises 11 residues. The V end was cut by 6 bases, the J end by 9 bases, with 14 bases between. The CDR3: CSVESGSSYTF. The CDR3 coding sequence is TGCAGCGTCGAGTCAGGGTCGAGCTACACCTTC. The variable domain in full, with the rest retrieved from reference TRBV29-1 and TRBJ1-2, is SAVISQKPSRDICQRGTSLTIQCQVDSQVTMMFWYRQQPGQSLTLIATANQGSEATYESGFVIDKFPISRPNLTFSTLTVSNMSPEDSSIYLCSVESGSSYTFGSGTRLTVV.

V usage is TRBV5-4 and J usage is TRBJ1-1; D might be TRBD1 (6 bases). This CDR3 contains 15 residues. Germline lookup yields CDR1 SGHNT and CDR2 YYREEE (reference sequence). Trimming shortened V by 0 bases and J by 5 bases, and 14 bases separated the two germline ends. CDR3 nucleotides: TGTGCCAGCAGCTTGGACCTCGCAGGGGATACTGAAGCTTTCTTT. Translating gives CASSLDLAGDTEAFF.

Only a few counts were recorded for this clone. This chain joins TRBV2 and TRBJ2-2, with 12 bases identical to TRBD2. V dropped 8 bases and J dropped 7; count of bases not matched to a gene: 5. The CDR3 is made up of 14 amino acids. The germline gives CDR1 SNHLY, CDR2 FYNNEI. CDR3 nucleotide sequence: TGTGCCAGCGCTCGACTAGCGGGAGACGGGGAGCTGTTTTTT. The encoded protein is CASARLAGDGELFF.

This clone is a singleton in its sample. The V call is TRBV7-9, the J call TRBJ2-1; no clear D gene. CDR1 is SEHNR and CDR2 is FQNEAQ in the germline V gene (reference sequence). The germline V and J ends were trimmed by 1 base and 8 bases, with 6 bases remaining between them. CDR3 length: 12 amino acids. The chain's CDR3 is CASSLGGYEQFF. DNA of the CDR3: TGTGCCAGCAGCTTAGGCGGATATGAGCAGTTCTTC.

The chain joins TRBV11-2 to TRBJ2-7, with TRBD2 identical over 7 bases. The CDR3 runs 16 residues. With 0 bases clipped from V and 0 bases from J, the junction kept 5 bases outside the gene matches. Germline CDR1 reads SGHAT; CDR2 reads FQNNGV. The CDR3 sequence is CASSLEGREPSYEQYF. The CDR3 region has the DNA TGTGCCAGCAGCTTAGAGGGGCGGGAGCCCTCCTACGAGCAGTACTTC.

The CDR3: CASSQGAQARGTGELFF. In DNA form, the CDR3 reads TGCGCCAGCAGCCAAGGGGCGCAGGCGCGGGGCACCGGGGAGCTGTTTTTT. This chain joins TRBV4-3 and TRBJ2-2, with D possibly TRBD2 on 6 matching bases. The germline V and J ends were trimmed by 1 base and 4 bases, with 16 bases remaining between them. The germline CDR1 and CDR2 sequences are LGHNA and YSLEER. This CDR3 spans 17 amino acids.

This sequence joins TRBV28 and TRBJ2-7; D may be TRBD1 (6 bases). The CDR3 is 14 amino acids. Germline V gene sequence: CDR1 MDHEN, CDR2 SYDVKM. With 5 bases removed from V and 0 bases from J, the gap between germline ends came to 11 bases. CDR3 protein: CASSPGVSSYEQYF. Written as DNA, the CDR3 is TGTGCCAGCAGTCCAGGGGTAAGCTCCTACGAGCAGTACTTC.

The chain has TRBV5-1 and TRBJ2-1; 9 bases align to TRBD2. Trimming at V came to 4 bases and at J to 5 bases, leaving 10 bases not matched to a gene. Germline values: CDR1 SGHRS, CDR2 YFSETQ. The CDR3 is 16 amino acids. The CDR3 DNA reads as TGCGCCAGCAGCAAGCACCAGCGGGAGGACGACAATGAGCAGTTCTTC. Translated, it gives CASSKHQREDDNEQFF.

The chain combines TRBV10-1 with TRBJ2-2; D gene unclear. This CDR3 has 13 amino acids. Germline V gives CDR1 WNHNN, CDR2 SYGVQD (reference sequence). V gave up 3 bases and J gave up 5 bases, with 7 bases separating them. The CDR3 sequence: CASSDPETGELFF. CDR3 DNA sequence: TGCGCCAGCAGTGACCCAGAAACCGGGGAGCTGTTTTTT.

CDR3 nucleotides: TGTGCCAGCAGCACAGGGTCTTTGAACACTGAAGCTTTCTTT. It is translated as CASSTGSLNTEAFF. The rearrangement links TRBV6-6 to TRBJ1-1; the D gene is possibly TRBD1 (6 bases). The CDR3 is 14 amino acids. The V end was cut by 6 bases, the J end by 0 bases, with 11 bases between. From germline, CDR1 is MNHNY and CDR2 SVGAGI (reference sequence).

The chain's CDR3 is CASSPGQSRWAFF. DNA of the CDR3: TGTGCCAGCTCACCCGGACAGTCTAGGTGGGCTTTCTTT. The chain uses TRBV18 and TRBJ1-1; tentatively, D is TRBD1 (6 bases). The CDR3 contains 13 residues. The V and J ends lost 3 bases and 11 bases respectively, with 16 bases between them. The germline V gene has CDR1 KGHSH and CDR2 LQKENI.

The gene calls are TRBV9 and TRBJ1-2; D remains unclear. CDR1 is SGDLS, CDR2 YYNGEE, per germline. V shed 0 bases and J shed 2 bases, with 5 bases lying between them. The length of the CDR3 is 13 residues. The CDR3 is CASSVDENYGYTF. Written as DNA, the CDR3 is TGTGCCAGCAGCGTAGACGAGAACTATGGCTACACCTTC. The entire variable domain, with the rest obtained from reference TRBV9 and TRBJ1-2, is as follows: DSGVTQTPKHLITATGQRVTLRCSPRSGDLSVYWYQQSLDQGLQFLIQYYNGEERAKGNILERFSAQQFPDLHSELNLSSLELGDSALYFCASSVDENYGYTFGSGTRLTVV.

A few counts support this clone. V is TRBV27 and J is TRBJ1-1; no firm D call. The CDR3 covers 13 residues. Germline CDR1 is MNHEY and CDR2 is SMNVEV (reference sequence). V was trimmed by 4 bases and J by 0 bases, leaving 6 bases between them. The CDR3 spells CASSYTLNTEAFF. CDR3 sequence (DNA): TGTGCCAGCAGTTACACCTTGAACACTGAAGCTTTCTTT.

J is TRBJ2-7 and V is TRBV15; D not resolved. CDR3 length: 12 amino acids. V lost 4 bases, J lost 3 bases, and 7 bases lay in between. CDR1 and CDR2 (germline): LNHNV, YYDKDF (reference sequence). The DNA of the CDR3 is TGTGCCACCAGCAACACAAACTACGAGCAGTACTTC. Its translation: CATSNTNYEQYF.

This clone appeared a single time. V gene TRBV2 combines with J gene TRBJ1-2; tentatively, D is TRBD1 (5 bases). Looked up from germline, CDR1 is SNHLY and CDR2 is FYNNEI. The length of the CDR3 is 15 residues. V was clipped by 3 bases and J by 7 bases, with 18 bases between them. The CDR3 is CASSDDATVGGGYTF. Here the CDR3 DNA reads TGTGCCAGCAGTGACGATGCAACGGTGGGGGGTGGCTACACCTTC.